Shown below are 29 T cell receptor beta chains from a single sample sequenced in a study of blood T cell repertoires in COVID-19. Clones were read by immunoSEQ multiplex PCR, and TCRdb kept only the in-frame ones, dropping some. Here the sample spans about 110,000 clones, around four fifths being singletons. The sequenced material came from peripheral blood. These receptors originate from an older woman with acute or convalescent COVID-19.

As DNA, the CDR3 is TGTGCCAGCAGCTCCCCTACGGGACTACCGAACACCGGGGAGCTGTTTTTT. It is translated as CASSSPTGLPNTGELFF. This chain uses TRBV5-5 with TRBJ2-2, with 7 nucleotides matching TRBD2. The CDR3 is 17 residues long. Per the germline V gene, CDR1 is SGHKS and CDR2 is YYEKEE (reference sequence). With V trimmed by 3 bases and J by 0 bases, 8 bases remained unmatched.

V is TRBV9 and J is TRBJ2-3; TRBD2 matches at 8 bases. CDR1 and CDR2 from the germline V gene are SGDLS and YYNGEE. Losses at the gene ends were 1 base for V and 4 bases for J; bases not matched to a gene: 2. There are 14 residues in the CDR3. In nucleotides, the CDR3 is TGTGCCAGCAGCGTACTAGCGGGCCCAGATACGCAGTATTTT. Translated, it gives CASSVLAGPDTQYF.

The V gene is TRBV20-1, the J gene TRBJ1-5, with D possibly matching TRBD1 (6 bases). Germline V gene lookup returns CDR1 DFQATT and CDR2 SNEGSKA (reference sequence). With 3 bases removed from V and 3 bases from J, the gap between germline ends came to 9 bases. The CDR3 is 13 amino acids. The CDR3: CSASGQYNQPQHF. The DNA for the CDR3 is TGCAGTGCTAGTGGACAGTACAATCAGCCCCAGCATTTT.

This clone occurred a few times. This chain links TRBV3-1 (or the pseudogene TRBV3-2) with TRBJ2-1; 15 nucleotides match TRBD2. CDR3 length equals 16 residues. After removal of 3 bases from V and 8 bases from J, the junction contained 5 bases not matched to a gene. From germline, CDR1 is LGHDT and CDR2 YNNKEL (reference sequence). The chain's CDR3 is CASSHGLAGGLDEQFF. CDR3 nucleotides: TGTGCCAGCAGCCACGGACTAGCGGGGGGGCTGGATGAGCAGTTCTTC.

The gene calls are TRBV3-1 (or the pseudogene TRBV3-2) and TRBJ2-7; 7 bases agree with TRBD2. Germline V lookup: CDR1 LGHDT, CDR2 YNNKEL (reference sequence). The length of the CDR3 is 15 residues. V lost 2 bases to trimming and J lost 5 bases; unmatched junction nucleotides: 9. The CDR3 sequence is CASSQPVGGGHEQYF. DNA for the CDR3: TGTGCCAGCAGCCAACCTGTGGGGGGGGGACACGAGCAGTACTTC.

CDR3 in amino acids: CATSAGGNGNTIYF. The CDR3 coding sequence is TGCGCCACCTCTGCGGGGGGCAATGGAAACACCATATATTTT. This chain links TRBV5-1 with TRBJ1-3; D perhaps matches TRBD1 (6 bases). Deletions cut 9 bases from V and 3 bases from J, with 16 bases between. This CDR3 has 14 residues. Germline V CDR1 and CDR2: SGHRS, YFSETQ.

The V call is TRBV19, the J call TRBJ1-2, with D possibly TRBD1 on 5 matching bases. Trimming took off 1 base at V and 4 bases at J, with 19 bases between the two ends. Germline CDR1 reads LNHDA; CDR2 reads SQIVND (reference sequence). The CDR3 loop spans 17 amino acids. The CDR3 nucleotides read TGTGCCAGTAGTATAGTCGGACAATTCGGACGGTCCTATGGCTACACCTTC. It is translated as CASSIVGQFGRSYGYTF.

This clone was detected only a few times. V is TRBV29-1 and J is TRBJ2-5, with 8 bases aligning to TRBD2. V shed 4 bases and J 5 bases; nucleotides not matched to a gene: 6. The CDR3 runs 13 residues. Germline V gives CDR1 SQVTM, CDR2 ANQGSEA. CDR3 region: CSVAPLAGETQYF. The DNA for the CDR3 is TGCAGCGTTGCCCCGCTAGCGGGCGAGACCCAGTACTTC. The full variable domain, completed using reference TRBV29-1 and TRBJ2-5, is SAVISQKPSRDICQRGTSLTIQCQVDSQVTMMFWYRQQPGQSLTLIATANQGSEATYESGFVIDKFPISRPNLTFSTLTVSNMSPEDSSIYLCSVAPLAGETQYFGPGTRLLVL.

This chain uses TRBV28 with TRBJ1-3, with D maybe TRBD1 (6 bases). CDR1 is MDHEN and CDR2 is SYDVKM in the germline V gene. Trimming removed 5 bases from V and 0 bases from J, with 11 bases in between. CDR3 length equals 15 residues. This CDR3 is CASSVQGSSGNTIYF. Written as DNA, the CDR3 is TGTGCCAGCAGTGTACAGGGAAGCTCTGGAAACACCATATATTTT.

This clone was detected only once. DNA for the CDR3: TGTGCCACCTCGGGACAGATCAATCAGCCCCAGCATTTT. This encodes CATSGQINQPQHF. The chain is built from TRBV15 and TRBJ1-5; TRBD1 agrees at 7 bases. Germline V gene data show CDR1 as LNHNV and CDR2 as YYDKDF (reference sequence). This CDR3 has 13 amino acids. The V gene end was trimmed by 8 bases and the J gene end by 3 bases; junction bases not matched to a gene: 4.

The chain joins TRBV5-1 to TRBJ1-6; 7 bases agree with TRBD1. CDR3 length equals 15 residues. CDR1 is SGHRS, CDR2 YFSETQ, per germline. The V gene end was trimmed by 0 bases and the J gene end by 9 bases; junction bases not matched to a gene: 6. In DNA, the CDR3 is TGCGCCAGCAGCTTGGGACAGGGATCGGGTTCACCCCTCCACTTT. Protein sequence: CASSLGQGSGSPLHF.

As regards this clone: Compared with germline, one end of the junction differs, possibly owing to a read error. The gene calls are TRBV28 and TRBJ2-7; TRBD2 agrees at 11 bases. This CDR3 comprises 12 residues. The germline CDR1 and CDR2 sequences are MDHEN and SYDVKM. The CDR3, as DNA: TGTGCCAGCAGTCCCTCTAGCGGGAGGTTTGACTTC. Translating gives CASSPSSGRFDF.

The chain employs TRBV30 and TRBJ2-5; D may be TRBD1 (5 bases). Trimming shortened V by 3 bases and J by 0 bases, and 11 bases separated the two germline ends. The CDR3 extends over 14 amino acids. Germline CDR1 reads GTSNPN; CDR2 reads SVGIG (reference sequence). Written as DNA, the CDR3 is TGTGCCTGGAGACAGGAAATGTACCAAGAGACCCAGTACTTC. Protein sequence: CAWRQEMYQETQYF.

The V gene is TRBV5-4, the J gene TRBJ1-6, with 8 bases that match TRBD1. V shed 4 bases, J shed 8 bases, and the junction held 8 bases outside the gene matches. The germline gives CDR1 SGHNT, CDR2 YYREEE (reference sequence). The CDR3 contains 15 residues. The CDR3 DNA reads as TGTGCCAGCAGCAACGACAGGGGAATAGATTCACCCCTCCACTTT. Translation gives CASSNDRGIDSPLHF.

CDR3 loop: CATSDPLAGGRDTQYF. Written as DNA, the CDR3 is TGTGCCACCAGTGATCCCCTAGCGGGAGGGAGAGATACGCAGTATTTT. The rearrangement uses TRBV24-1 and TRBJ2-3; TRBD2 matches at 12 bases. V shed 3 bases, J shed 5 bases, and the junction held 5 bases outside the gene matches. The CDR3 is made up of 16 amino acids. Germline assignment: CDR1 KGHDR and CDR2 SFDVKD.

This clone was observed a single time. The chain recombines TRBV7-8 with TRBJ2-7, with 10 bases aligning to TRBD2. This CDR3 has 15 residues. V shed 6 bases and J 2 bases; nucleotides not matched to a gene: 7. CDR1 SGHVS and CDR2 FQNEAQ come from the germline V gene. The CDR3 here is CASSLIAGGTYEQYF. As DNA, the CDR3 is TGTGCCAGCAGTTTAATAGCGGGAGGCACCTACGAGCAGTACTTC.

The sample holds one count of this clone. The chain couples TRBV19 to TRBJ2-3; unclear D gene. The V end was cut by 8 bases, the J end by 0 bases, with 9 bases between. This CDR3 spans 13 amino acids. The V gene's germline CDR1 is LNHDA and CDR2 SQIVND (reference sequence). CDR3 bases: TGTGCCAGTTGCGGTTCCAGCACAGATACGCAGTATTTT. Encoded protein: CASCGSSTDTQYF.

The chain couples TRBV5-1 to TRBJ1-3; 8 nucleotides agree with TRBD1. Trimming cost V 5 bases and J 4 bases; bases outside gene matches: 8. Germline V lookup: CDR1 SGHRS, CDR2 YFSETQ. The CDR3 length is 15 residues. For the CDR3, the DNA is TGCGCCAGCAGAGAATGGACAGGGACAGGAAACACCATATATTTT. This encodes CASREWTGTGNTIYF. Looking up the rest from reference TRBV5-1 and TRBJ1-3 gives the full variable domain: KAGVTQTPRYLIKTRGQQVTLSCSPISGHRSVSWYQQTPGQGLQFLFEYFSETQRNKGNFPGRFSGRQFSNSRSEMNVSTLELGDSALYLCASREWTGTGNTIYFGEGSWLTVV.

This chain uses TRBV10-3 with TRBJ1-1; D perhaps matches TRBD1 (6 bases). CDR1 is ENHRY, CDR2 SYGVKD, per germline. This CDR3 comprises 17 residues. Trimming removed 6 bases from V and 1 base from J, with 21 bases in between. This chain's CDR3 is CAISPNPRQAENTEAFF. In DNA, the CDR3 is TGTGCCATCAGCCCTAACCCCCGACAGGCGGAGAACACTGAAGCTTTCTTT.

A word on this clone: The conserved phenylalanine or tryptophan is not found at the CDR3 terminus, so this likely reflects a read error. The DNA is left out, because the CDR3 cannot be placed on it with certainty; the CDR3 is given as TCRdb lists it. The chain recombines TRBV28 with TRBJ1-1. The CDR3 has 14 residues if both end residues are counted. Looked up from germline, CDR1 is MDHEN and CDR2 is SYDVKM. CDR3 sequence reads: CASSPTGEKGTWGL.

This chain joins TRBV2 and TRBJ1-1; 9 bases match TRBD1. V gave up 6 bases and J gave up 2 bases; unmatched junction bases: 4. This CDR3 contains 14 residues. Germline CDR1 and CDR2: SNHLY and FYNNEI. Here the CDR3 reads CASRGQGTNTEAFF. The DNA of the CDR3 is TGTGCCAGCAGGGGACAGGGTACAAACACTGAAGCTTTCTTT.

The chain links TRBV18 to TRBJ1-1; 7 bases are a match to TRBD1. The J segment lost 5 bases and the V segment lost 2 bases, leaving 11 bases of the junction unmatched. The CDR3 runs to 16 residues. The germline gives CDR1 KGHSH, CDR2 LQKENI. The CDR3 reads CASSPAAGGRRTEAFF. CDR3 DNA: TGTGCCAGCTCACCAGCGGCAGGGGGTAGAAGGACTGAAGCTTTCTTT.

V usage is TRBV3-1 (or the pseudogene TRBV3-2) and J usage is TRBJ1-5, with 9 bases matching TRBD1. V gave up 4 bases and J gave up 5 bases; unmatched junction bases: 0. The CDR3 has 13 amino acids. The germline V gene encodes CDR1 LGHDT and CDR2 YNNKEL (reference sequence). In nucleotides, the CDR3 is TGTGCCAGCAGCCGGACAGGGGATCAGCCCCAGCATTTT. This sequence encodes CASSRTGDQPQHF.

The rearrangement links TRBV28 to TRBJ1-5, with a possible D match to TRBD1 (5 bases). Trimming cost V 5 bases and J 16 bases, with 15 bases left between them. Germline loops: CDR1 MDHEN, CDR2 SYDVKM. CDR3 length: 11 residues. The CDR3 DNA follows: TGTGCCAGCAGTGTTACAGGCCCCGAACATTTT. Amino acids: CASSVTGPEHF. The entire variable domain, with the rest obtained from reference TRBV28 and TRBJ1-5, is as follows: DVKVTQSSRYLVKRTGEKVFLECVQDMDHENMFWYRQDPGLGLRLIYFSYDVKMKEKGDIPEGYSVSREKKERFSLILESASTNQTSMYLCASSVTGPEHFGDGTRLSIL.

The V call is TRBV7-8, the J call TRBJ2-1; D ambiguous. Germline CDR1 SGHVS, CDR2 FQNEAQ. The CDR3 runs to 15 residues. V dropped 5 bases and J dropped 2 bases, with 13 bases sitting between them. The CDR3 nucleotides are TGTGCCAGCAGCCCTACGCTCCAGGCCTACAATGAGCAGTTCTTC. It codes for CASSPTLQAYNEQFF.

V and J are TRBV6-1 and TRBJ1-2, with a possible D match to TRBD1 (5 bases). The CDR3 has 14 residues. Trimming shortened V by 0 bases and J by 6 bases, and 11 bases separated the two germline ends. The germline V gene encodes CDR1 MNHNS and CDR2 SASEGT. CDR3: CASSEAGGEDGYTF. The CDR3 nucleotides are TGTGCCAGCAGTGAAGCGGGGGGGGAGGATGGCTACACCTTC.

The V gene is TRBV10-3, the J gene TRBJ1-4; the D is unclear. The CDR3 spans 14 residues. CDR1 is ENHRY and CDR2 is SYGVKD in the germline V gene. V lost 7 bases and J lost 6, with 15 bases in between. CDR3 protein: CAITSPGIDEKLFF. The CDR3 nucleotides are TGTGCCATCACCTCTCCAGGTATAGATGAAAAACTGTTTTTT.

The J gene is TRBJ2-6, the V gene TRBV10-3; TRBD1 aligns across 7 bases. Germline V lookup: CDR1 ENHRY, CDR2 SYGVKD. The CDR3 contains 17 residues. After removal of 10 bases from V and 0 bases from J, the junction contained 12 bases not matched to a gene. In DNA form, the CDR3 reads TGTGCCACCGACGCCGACAGGGATCCCTCTGGGGCCAACGTCCTGACTTTC. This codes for CATDADRDPSGANVLTF.

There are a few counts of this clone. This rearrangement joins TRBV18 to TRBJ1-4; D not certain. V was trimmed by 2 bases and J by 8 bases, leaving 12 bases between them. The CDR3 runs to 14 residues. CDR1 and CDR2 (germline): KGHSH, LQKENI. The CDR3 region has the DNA TGTGCCAGCTCACCAGCGATCGAGGCCGAAAAACTGTTTTTT. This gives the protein CASSPAIEAEKLFF.